One T cell receptor (beta chain) is described in this entry. The antigen remains undetermined. Assay used: immunoSEQ multiplex PCR; TCRdb lists only in-frame clones, some missing. Found here are 81,000 or so clones, around 90% of them singletons; the top ten hold more than 7%. The data belong to a study of OX40 agonist ivuxolimab in advanced cancers. Study-level findings and limits: Partial responders at 0.1-3.0 mg/kg showed near-lowest clonal expansion. Low levels of normalized T-cell clonal expansion also appeared in some nonresponders.

Trimming removed 1 base from V and 11 bases from J, with 12 bases in between. Germline V lookup: CDR1 GTSNPN, CDR2 SVGIG (reference sequence). This CDR3 has 12 amino acids. Patients with a history of autoimmune disease or on systemic immunosuppression were excluded. This specimen consisted of CD4+ or CD8+ T cells sorted from blood, obtained in a trial of the OX40 agonist ivuxolimab. The TCR comes from an adult with an advanced solid tumor such as melanoma, head and neck, liver or kidney cancer. V and J are TRBV30 and TRBJ1-5, with a weak D call TRBD1 (5 bases). CDR3 region: CAWSDRSQAQHF. The CDR3 DNA follows: TGTGCCTGGAGTGACAGGTCCCAGGCCCAGCATTTT.